Below, 2 T cell receptor beta chains from the same sample are listed, as sequenced in a study of cytomegalovirus exposure and HLA in healthy donors. The PCR employed 60 Vbeta primers together with 13 Jbeta primers. Profiling relied on immunoSEQ multiplex PCR, and the TCRdb table lists in-frame clones only, not all of them. The sample yields 200,000 to 250,000 clones, around 79% seen once. The specimen was PBMCs. The receptors shown here come from a girl aged 2-10 years in good health and CMV-seronegative.

The V gene is TRBV30, the J gene TRBJ1-5; D may be TRBD1 (5 bases). Germline V gene sequence: CDR1 GTSNPN, CDR2 SVGIG (reference sequence). V lost 0 bases to trimming and J lost 9 bases, with 12 bases between them. The CDR3 extends over 13 amino acids. The CDR3 DNA reads as TGTGCCTGGAGTGTACTGGGGGGTGGGCCCCAGCATTTT. This sequence encodes CAWSVLGGGPQHF.

The chain carries TRBV10-2 and TRBJ2-7; 10 nucleotides agree with TRBD2. V shed 0 bases and J 4 bases; nucleotides not matched to a gene: 6. The V gene's germline CDR1 is WSHSY and CDR2 SAAADI. This CDR3 contains 16 residues. The CDR3 loop reads CASSESAASGGYEQYF. In DNA, the CDR3 is TGCGCCAGCAGTGAGTCAGCGGCTAGCGGGGGATACGAGCAGTACTTC.